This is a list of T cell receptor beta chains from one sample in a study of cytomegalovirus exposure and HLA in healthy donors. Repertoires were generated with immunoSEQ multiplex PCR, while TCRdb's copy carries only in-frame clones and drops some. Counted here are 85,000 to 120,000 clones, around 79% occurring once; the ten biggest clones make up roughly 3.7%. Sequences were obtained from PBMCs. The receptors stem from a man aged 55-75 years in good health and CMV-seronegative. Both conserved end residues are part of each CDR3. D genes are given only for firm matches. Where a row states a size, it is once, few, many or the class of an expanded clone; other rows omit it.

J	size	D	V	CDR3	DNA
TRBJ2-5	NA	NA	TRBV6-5	CASSYSAGLETQYF	TGTGCCAGCAGTTACTCGGCAGGTCTGGAGACCCAGTACTTC
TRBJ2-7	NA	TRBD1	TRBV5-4	CASIDRGRSYEQYF	TGTGCCAGCATCGACAGGGGGAGGTCCTACGAGCAGTACTTC
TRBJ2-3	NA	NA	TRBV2	CASSETVEITQYF	TGTGCCAGCAGTGAAACGGTGGAGATTACGCAGTATTTT
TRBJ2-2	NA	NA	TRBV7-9	CASSSQGSLNTGELFF	TGTGCCAGCAGCTCCCAGGGGTCCCTGAACACCGGGGAGCTGTTTTTT
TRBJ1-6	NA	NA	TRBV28	CASSISAPGPLGSPLHF	TGTGCCAGCAGCATTTCGGCCCCAGGGCCCTTGGGTTCACCCCTCCACTTT
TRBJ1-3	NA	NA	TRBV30	CAWTSLSGNTIYF	TGTGCCTGGACCTCACTCTCTGGAAACACCATATATTTT
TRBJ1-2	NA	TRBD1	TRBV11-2	CASSLGDRRSAGYTF	TGTGCCAGCAGCTTAGGGGACAGGCGGTCCGCGGGCTACACCTTC
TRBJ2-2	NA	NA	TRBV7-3	CASSLTFAVNTGELFF	TGTGCCAGCAGCTTAACGTTTGCGGTGAACACCGGGGAGCTGTTTTTT
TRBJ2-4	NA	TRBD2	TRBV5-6	CASSLTSGGATPNIQYF	TGTGCCAGCAGCTTGACTAGCGGGGGGGCCACTCCAAACATTCAGTACTTC
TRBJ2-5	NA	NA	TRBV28	CASRIRGTWMETQYF	TGTGCCAGCAGAATTCGGGGAACCTGGATGGAGACCCAGTACTTC
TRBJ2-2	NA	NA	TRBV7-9	CASRPGANTGELFF	TGTGCCAGCCGACCGGGAGCCAACACCGGGGAGCTGTTTTTT
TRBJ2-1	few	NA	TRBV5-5	CASSSTTEYNEQFF	TGTGCCAGCAGCTCTACGACAGAATACAATGAGCAGTTCTTC
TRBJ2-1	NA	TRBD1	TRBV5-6	CASSYRDAGGNEQFF	TGTGCCAGCAGCTACCGGGACGCAGGGGGCAATGAGCAGTTCTTC
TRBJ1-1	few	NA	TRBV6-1	CASKRQTEAFF	TGTGCCAGCAAAAGACAGACTGAAGCTTTCTTT
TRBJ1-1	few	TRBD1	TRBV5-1	CASSSQQGALDTEAFF	TGCGCCAGCAGTTCCCAACAGGGGGCGCTTGACACTGAAGCTTTCTTT
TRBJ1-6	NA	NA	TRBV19	CASSMAQRSPLHF	TGTGCCAGTAGTATGGCTCAACGATCACCCCTCCACTTT
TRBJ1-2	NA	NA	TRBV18	CASSPGGVFYGYTF	TGTGCCAGCTCACCCGGCGGAGTTTTCTATGGCTACACCTTC
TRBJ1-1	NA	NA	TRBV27	CASSSGLPRSEAFF	TGTGCCAGCAGTTCGGGTTTACCCCGGTCGGAAGCTTTCTTT
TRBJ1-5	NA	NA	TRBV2	CASSGQNSNQPQHF	TGTGCCAGCAGCGGACAGAATAGCAATCAGCCCCAGCATTTT
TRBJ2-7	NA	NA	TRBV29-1	CSVESPPYEQYF	TGCAGCGTTGAAAGCCCCCCTTACGAGCAGTACTTC
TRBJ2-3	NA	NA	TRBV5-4	CASSPRPPLSTDTQYF	TGTGCCAGCAGCCCTAGACCGCCCTTAAGCACAGATACGCAGTATTTT
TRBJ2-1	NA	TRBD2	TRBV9	CASSDRTSLNEQFF	TGTGCCAGCAGCGACCGGACTAGCCTCAATGAGCAGTTCTTC
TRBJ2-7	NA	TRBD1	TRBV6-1	CASSGHGQGRNYEQYF	TGTGCCAGCAGTGGCCATGGACAGGGGAGGAACTACGAGCAGTACTTC
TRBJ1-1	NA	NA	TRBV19	CASTFLGGYEAFF	TGTGCCAGTACCTTTCTGGGGGGATATGAAGCTTTCTTT
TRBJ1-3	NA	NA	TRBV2	CASSENRVGNTIYF	TGTGCCAGCAGTGAAAACAGGGTGGGAAACACCATATATTTT
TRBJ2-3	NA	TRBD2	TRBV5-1	CASSLMAGGSDTQYF	TGCGCCAGCAGCTTAATGGCGGGGGGTTCAGATACGCAGTATTTT
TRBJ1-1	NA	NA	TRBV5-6	CASSFSGIGDTEAFF	TGTGCCAGCAGCTTTTCAGGGATAGGTGACACTGAAGCTTTCTTT
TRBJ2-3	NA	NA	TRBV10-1	CASSRAGRADTQYF	TGCGCCAGCAGCCGAGCTGGGAGAGCAGATACGCAGTATTTT
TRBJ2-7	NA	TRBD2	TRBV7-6	CASSTPTSGGTYEQYF	TGTGCCAGCAGCACACCGACTAGCGGGGGGACATACGAGCAGTACTTC
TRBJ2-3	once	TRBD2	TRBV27	CASSLFGGGSTDTQYF	TGTGCCAGCAGTTTATTCGGCGGGGGTAGCACAGATACGCAGTATTTT
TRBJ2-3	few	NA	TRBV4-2	CASSLLASTDTQYF	TGTGCCAGCAGCCTCCTAGCTAGCACAGATACGCAGTATTTT
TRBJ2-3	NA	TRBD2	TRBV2	CASKAGDRTDTQYF	TGTGCCAGCAAGGCGGGGGACCGCACAGATACGCAGTATTTT
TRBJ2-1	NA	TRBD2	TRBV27	CASSLAGGNGEQFF	TGTGCCAGCAGCCTAGCGGGGGGGAACGGTGAGCAGTTCTTC
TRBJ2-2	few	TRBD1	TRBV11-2	CASSFRTGDTGELFF	TGTGCCAGCAGCTTCAGGACAGGGGACACCGGGGAGCTGTTTTTT
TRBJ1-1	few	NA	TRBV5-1	CASSLGSSNTEAFF	TGCGCCAGCAGCTTGGGGAGTTCGAACACTGAAGCTTTCTTT
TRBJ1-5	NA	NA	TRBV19	CASSPGRYQPQHF	TGTGCCAGTAGTCCCGGTCGTTATCAGCCCCAGCATTTT
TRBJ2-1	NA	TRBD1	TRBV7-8	CASSLAWAGQGFTEQFF	TGTGCCAGCAGCTTAGCGTGGGCGGGACAGGGTTTTACAGAGCAGTTCTTC
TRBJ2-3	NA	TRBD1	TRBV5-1	CASGQQGASTDTQYF	TGCGCCAGCGGCCAACAGGGGGCAAGCACAGATACGCAGTATTTT
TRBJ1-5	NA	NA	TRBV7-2	CASSSDRHQPQHF	TGTGCCAGCAGCTCGGACAGACATCAGCCCCAGCATTTT
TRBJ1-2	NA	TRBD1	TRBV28	CASSLGQGFGYGYTF	TGTGCCAGCAGCCTCGGACAGGGTTTCGGCTATGGCTACACCTTC
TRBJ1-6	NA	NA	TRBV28	CASNPLFGDPASYNSPLHF	TGTGCCAGCAACCCTCTTTTTGGAGACCCAGCCTCCTATAATTCACCCCTCCACTTT
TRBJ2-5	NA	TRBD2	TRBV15	CATSRGLAGGNQETQYF	TGTGCCACCAGCCGAGGACTAGCGGGGGGCAACCAAGAGACCCAGTACTTC
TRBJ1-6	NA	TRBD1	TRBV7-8	CASRYTGANSPLHF	TGTGCCAGCAGATACACAGGGGCCAATTCACCCCTCCACTTT
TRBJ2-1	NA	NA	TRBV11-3	CASSNRQTHEQFF	TGTGCCAGCAGCAACCGACAGACACATGAGCAGTTCTTC
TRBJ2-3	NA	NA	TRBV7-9	CASTPSGSLTDTQYF	TGTGCCAGCACCCCAAGCGGCAGCCTCACAGATACGCAGTATTTT
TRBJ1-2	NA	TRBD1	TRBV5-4	CASIQQGGHYGYTF	TGTGCCAGCATCCAACAAGGGGGCCACTATGGCTACACCTTC
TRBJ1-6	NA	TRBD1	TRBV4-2	CASSQRTGQGISPLHF	TGTGCCAGCAGCCAACGGACTGGACAGGGGATTTCACCCCTCCACTTT
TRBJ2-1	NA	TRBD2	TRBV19	CASSRGTSGGLSSYNEQFF	TGTGCCAGTAGTAGGGGGACTAGCGGGGGGCTGAGCTCCTACAATGAGCAGTTCTTC
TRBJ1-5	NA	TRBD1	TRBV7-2	CASSAQGGQPQHF	TGTGCCAGCAGCGCCCAGGGGGGCCAGCCCCAGCATTTT
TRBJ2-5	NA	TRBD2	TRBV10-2	CASSSGTSGGAVKTQYF	TGCGCCAGCAGCAGCGGGACTAGCGGGGGGGCCGTAAAGACCCAGTACTTC
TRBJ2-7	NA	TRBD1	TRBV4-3	CASSLGRDSSYEQYF	TGCGCCAGCAGCCTCGGAAGGGACAGCTCCTACGAGCAGTACTTC
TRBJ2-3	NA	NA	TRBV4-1	CASSQEQGSDTQYF	TGCGCCAGCAGCCAAGAACAGGGATCAGATACGCAGTATTTT